The TCR beta chain under discussion was sequenced for a study of control samples from healthy donors and cancer patients. TCRdb's table, derived via immunoSEQ multiplex PCR, lists solely in-frame clones and lacks some. This table holds some 120,000 clones, roughly 90% found once. V shed 5 bases and J shed 5 bases, with 12 bases lying between them. Per germline, CDR1 MNHEY and CDR2 SMNVEV (reference sequence). The CDR3 extends over 13 amino acids. Material for sequencing was blood. The clonotype was recovered from a man aged 45-65 years in good health. The J gene is TRBJ1-1, the V gene TRBV27; D is uncertain. The CDR3 region is CASSDIGGTEAFF. CDR3 coding DNA: TGTGCCAGCAGTGATATTGGCGGAACTGAAGCTTTCTTT.